This entry is about one TCR beta chain. The antigen is not known. The data were obtained in a study of shared clonotypes between healthy human individuals. Study in general: Each donor's CD8 memory used one plate, CD8 naive two, each CD4 subset three.

Looked up from germline, CDR1 is WSHSY and CDR2 is SAAADI. The CDR3 is 14 residues long. The V gene lost 4 bases and the J gene lost 6 bases, with 13 bases spanning the gap. Selected positively for CCR7 and CD45RO-negative, naive CD8 cells excluded terminally differentiated effector memory CD45RA+ cells. TCRdb keeps only in-frame clones here, not all; method: immunoSEQ multiplex PCR. The data show 700,000 to 950,000 clones, around 96% seen once. Notes on the study in general: The low donor count limited represented genetic and exposure-history diversity. Of the naive CD4 clonotypes, approximately 5% were shared across several donors.

This TCR derives from a man aged 25 to 45 in good health. The sample taken for sequencing was naive CD8+ T cells sorted from blood. The chain employs TRBV10-2 and TRBJ1-5; tentatively, D is TRBD1 (6 bases). The CDR3 DNA sequence: TGCGCCAGCAGTGGTACAGGGATGGTTCAGCCCCAGCATTTT. Amino acid sequence: CASSGTGMVQPQHF.